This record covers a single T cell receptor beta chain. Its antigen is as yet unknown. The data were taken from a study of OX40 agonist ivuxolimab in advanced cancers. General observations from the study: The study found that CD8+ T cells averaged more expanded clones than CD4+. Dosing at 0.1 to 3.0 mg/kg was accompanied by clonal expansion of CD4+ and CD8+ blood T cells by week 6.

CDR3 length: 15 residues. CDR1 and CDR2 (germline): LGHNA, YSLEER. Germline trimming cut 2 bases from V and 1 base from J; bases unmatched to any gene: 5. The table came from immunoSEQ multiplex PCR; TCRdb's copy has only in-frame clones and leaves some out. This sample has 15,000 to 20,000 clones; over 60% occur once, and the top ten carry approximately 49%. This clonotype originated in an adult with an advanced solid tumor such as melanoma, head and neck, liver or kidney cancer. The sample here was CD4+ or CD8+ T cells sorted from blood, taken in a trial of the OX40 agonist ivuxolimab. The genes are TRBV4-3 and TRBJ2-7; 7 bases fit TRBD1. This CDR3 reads CASSQNRDSSYEQYF. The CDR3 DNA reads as TGCGCCAGCAGCCAAAACCGGGACAGTTCCTACGAGCAGTACTTC.